This T cell receptor (beta chain) was recovered during a study of tumor-infiltrating lymphocytes in primary liver carcinoma. Points from the study as a whole: Overlap in tumor-adjacent and tumor-blood pairs fell below that of tumor region pairs.

This clonotype was observed many times. Its antigen is as yet unknown. Researchers drew blood RNA from unsorted whole blood and extracted germline DNA as well. From approximately 530 ng of total RNA, TCR beta-specific cDNA was reverse-transcribed using a constant-region primer. Construction of TCR beta libraries relied on three successive nested multiplex PCR rounds employing slightly modified ARM-PCR. The first two PCR rounds, around 11 cycles each, used TRBV1-TRBV30 forward primers and a C-beta reverse primer. TCRdb analysed the multiplex PCR reads with MiXCR anew, one entry per CDR3 protein. The sample holds 320,000 or so distinct CDR3 sequences, 65% seen once. Germline V gives CDR1 SGHAT, CDR2 FQNNGV. The length of the CDR3 is 16 residues. Trimming pared 1 base from V and 2 bases from J, leaving 14 bases between.

This chain links TRBV11-2 with TRBJ2-5; D possibly uses TRBD1 or TRBD2 (6 bases each). The sequenced material came from peripheral blood. The receptor was derived from a man aged 40-50 years with primary liver carcinoma and hepatitis B virus infection. CDR3 coding DNA: TGTGCCAGCAGCTTAGGCGGGACACCTATACAAGAGACCCAGTACTTC. Translated, it gives CASSLGGTPIQETQYF.